These T cell receptor beta chains were read from a single sample in a study of cytomegalovirus exposure and HLA in healthy donors. Measured with immunoSEQ multiplex PCR; TCRdb has only the in-frame clones, and not every one. Among about 150,000 clones listed, about four fifths were seen once. Sequencing was done on a sample of PBMCs. The receptors come from a young man in good health and CMV-seropositive. Both conserved end residues are part of each CDR3. The D gene is left open where the match is weak. Size is omitted from some rows. Given values are once, few, many or a class for expanded clones.

>TRBJ1-2|TRBD1|NA|TRBV7-2
TGTGCCAGCACCCGTGGACAGGCTTATGGCTACACCTTC
CASTRGQAYGYTF
>TRBJ2-3|NA|NA|TRBV6-5
TGTGCCAGCAGAGGAGGGAAAGGCACAGATACGCAGTATTTT
CASRGGKGTDTQYF
>TRBJ1-1|NA|NA|TRBV7-6
TGTGCCAGCAGCCCCCATCCCGGCACTGAAGCTTTCTTT
CASSPHPGTEAFF
>TRBJ2-1|NA|NA|TRBV11-2
TGTGCCAGCAGCCTCCACAGGGAAATCCTCTACAATGAGCAGTTCTTC
CASSLHREILYNEQFF
>TRBJ1-5|NA|NA|TRBV29-1
TGCAGCGTTGGGGAGGGGAATCAGCCCCAGCATTTT
CSVGEGNQPQHF
>TRBJ2-7|TRBD1|once|TRBV7-9
TGTGCCAGCAGGCCAGGGACAGGGGTGGAGCAGTACTTC
CASRPGTGVEQYF
>TRBJ2-5|TRBD1|NA|TRBV4-2
TGTGCCAGCAGCCAACGAACAGGGGGCGCGGAGACCCAGTACTTC
CASSQRTGGAETQYF
>TRBJ2-7|TRBD1|NA|TRBV6-1
TGTGCCAGCAGCGACAGGGTATACGAGCAGTACTTC
CASSDRVYEQYF
>TRBJ2-5|NA|NA|TRBV18
TGTGCCAGCTCACCACCCTGGAGTTCGGAGACCCAGTACTTC
CASSPPWSSETQYF
>TRBJ1-1|NA|NA|TRBV27
TGTGCCAGCAGTTTAGAGTTCAGGAGGGCGGCTGAAGCTTTCTTT
CASSLEFRRAAEAFF
>TRBJ1-2|NA|NA|TRBV18
TGTGCCAGCTCACTATCCGGGAGGAGTAACTATGGCTACACCTTC
CASSLSGRSNYGYTF
>TRBJ2-1|TRBD1|NA|TRBV6-5
TGTGCCAGCACATGGGACAGGGGGGCCAATGAGCAGTTCTTC
CASTWDRGANEQFF
>TRBJ2-5|TRBD2|NA|TRBV7-9
TGTGCCAGCAGCTTTTTGGCGGGAGTACAAGAGACCCAGTACTTC
CASSFLAGVQETQYF
>TRBJ2-1|NA|once|TRBV7-2
TGTGCCAGCAGCTTAGCCGACAGGGCGGGACTGTACAATGAGCAGTTCTTC
CASSLADRAGLYNEQFF
>TRBJ2-5|NA|NA|TRBV5-1
TGCGCCAGCAGCGTGACGGGCGGGACCGGGGAAACCCAGTACTTC
CASSVTGGTGETQYF
>TRBJ2-7|TRBD2|few|TRBV6-1
TGTGCCAGCAATGTGGGCGGGAGTTCCTACGAGCAGTACTTC
CASNVGGSSYEQYF
>TRBJ1-2|NA|NA|TRBV27
TGTGCCAGCAGTCGGACAGAGACTAACTATGGCTACACCTTC
CASSRTETNYGYTF
>TRBJ2-7|TRBD2|NA|TRBV4-1
TGCGCCAGCAGCCAGACCGGACTAGCGGGAGGCCACGAGCAGTACTTC
CASSQTGLAGGHEQYF
>TRBJ2-1|NA|NA|TRBV15
TGTGCCACCAGCAGAGTCGGAGGGTCTGAGCAGTTCTTC
CATSRVGGSEQFF
>TRBJ2-2|TRBD1|few|TRBV5-1
TGCGCCAGCAGCGACGCCGGGACAGGAAACACCGGGGAGCTGTTTTTT
CASSDAGTGNTGELFF
>TRBJ1-4|NA|NA|TRBV2
TGTGCCAGCAGTGAAGGACTTAAGCGAGGTGAAAAACTGTTTTTT
CASSEGLKRGEKLFF
>TRBJ2-5|NA|NA|TRBV11-3
TGTGCCAGCAGCCCCGGTGCGAATCACGGCCAAGAGACCCAGTACTTC
CASSPGANHGQETQYF
>TRBJ2-3|TRBD2|NA|TRBV15
TGTGCCACCAGCGGATTTAGCGGGAGTAGGAGCACAGATACGCAGTATTTT
CATSGFSGSRSTDTQYF
>TRBJ2-1|NA|NA|TRBV19
TGTGCCAGTAACAGGGGGGGAACTTACAATGAGCAGTTCTTC
CASNRGGTYNEQFF
>TRBJ2-1|TRBD2|NA|TRBV29-1
TGCTCCCGAACGAGCGGACTAGCGGGAGATTCCTACAATGAGCAGTTCTTC
CSRTSGLAGDSYNEQFF
>TRBJ2-7|TRBD1|NA|TRBV18
TGTGCCAGCTCACCACCGGGACAGCCGCTTTACGAGCAGTACTTC
CASSPPGQPLYEQYF
>TRBJ1-5|NA|NA|TRBV27
TGTGCCAGCAGTTCCCTTGGGACACTGTATAGCAATCAGCCCCAGCATTTT
CASSSLGTLYSNQPQHF
>TRBJ1-2|TRBD1|NA|TRBV7-2
TGTGCCAGCAGCCGGGCGACAGGGGACGCAGTCTACACCTTC
CASSRATGDAVYTF
>TRBJ2-7|NA|NA|TRBV6-5
TGTGCCAGCACCAAGGTGGGACAAGACTCCTACGAGCAGTACTTC
CASTKVGQDSYEQYF